Each of the 22 T cell receptor beta chains below was sequenced from the same sample in a study of preoperative IRX-2 immunotherapy in early breast cancer. Produced via immunoSEQ multiplex PCR; TCRdb's table is partial and in-frame only. The sample yields approximately 15,000 clones, approximately 90% seen once. Treatment reported: preoperative locoregional IRX-2 cytokine immunotherapy. The sample was collected from a patient treated with IRX-2 immunotherapy. These receptor sequences come from a human donor with breast cancer.

This chain joins TRBV7-9 and TRBJ1-2; the match to TRBD1 covers 7 bases. The CDR3 runs 16 residues. From germline, CDR1 is SEHNR and CDR2 FQNEAQ (reference sequence). With V trimmed by 4 bases and J by 3 bases, 11 bases remained unmatched. CDR3 residues: CASSSRRTGVDYGYTF. The CDR3 DNA sequence: TGTGCCAGCAGCTCGAGACGAACAGGGGTGGACTATGGCTACACCTTC.

By share of the sample, this clone is large (0.1 to 1%). The V gene is TRBV2, the J gene TRBJ1-5, with D uncertain. V lost 3 bases to trimming and J lost 0 bases, with 6 bases between them. This CDR3 region has 14 residues. Germline CDR1 and CDR2: SNHLY and FYNNEI. This chain's CDR3 is CASSDSYSNQPQHF. The CDR3 DNA reads as TGTGCCAGCAGTGACTCATATAGCAATCAGCCCCAGCATTTT.

The chain uses TRBV10-1 and TRBJ2-1; a possible D gene is TRBD2 (6 bases). From germline, CDR1 is WNHNN and CDR2 SYGVQD (reference sequence). V lost 3 bases to trimming and J lost 2 bases, with 14 bases between them. The CDR3 has 16 amino acids. In DNA form, the CDR3 reads TGCGCCAGCAGTGATGGGGGGACTGGAACCTACAATGAGCAGTTCTTC. The encoded protein is CASSDGGTGTYNEQFF.

This chain uses TRBV19 with TRBJ1-4; D unclear. The V gene lost 1 base and the J gene lost 5 bases, with 2 bases spanning the gap. Germline V CDR1 and CDR2: LNHDA, SQIVND (reference sequence). This CDR3 comprises 12 residues. The CDR3 nucleotides read TGTGCCAGTAGTATAGTGAATGAAAAACTGTTTTTT. As protein: CASSIVNEKLFF.

The V and J genes are TRBV28 and TRBJ1-3, with D perhaps TRBD1 (5 bases). Trimming took 4 bases from V and 1 from J, leaving 11 bases between them. Germline CDR1 MDHEN, CDR2 SYDVKM. The CDR3 consists of 15 residues. CDR3 nucleotide sequence: TGTGCCAGCAGTTCCCCAGGGTTTTCTGGAAACACCATATATTTT. It yields the protein CASSSPGFSGNTIYF.

The chain is built from TRBV10-1 and TRBJ2-1; D tentatively fits TRBD1 or TRBD2 (6 bases each). Trimming shortened V by 6 bases and J by 5 bases, and 20 bases separated the two germline ends. CDR3 size: 16 residues. Germline V gene data show CDR1 as WNHNN and CDR2 as SYGVQD (reference sequence). The CDR3 sequence is CASSGGPGHSNNEQFF. As DNA, the CDR3 is TGCGCCAGCAGCGGGGGTCCGGGACACTCTAACAATGAGCAGTTCTTC.

In regard to this clone: This likely stems from a read error, as it lies one base from a far larger clone. The chain joins TRBV5-1 to TRBJ1-1; D call uncertain. Per germline, CDR1 SGHRS and CDR2 YFSETQ. The CDR3 totals 12 residues. Trimming left V 4 bases short and J 8 bases short, with 12 bases between. The CDR3 nucleotides read TGCGCCAGCAGCCCTTGGAGCGGGGAAGCTTTCTTT. Its protein product is CASSPWSGEAFF.

The V call is TRBV10-3, the J call TRBJ1-4; perhaps TRBD1 as D (5 bases). The CDR3 loop spans 14 amino acids. Trimming removed 4 bases from V and 3 bases from J, with 9 bases in between. Germline CDR1 reads ENHRY; CDR2 reads SYGVKD. CDR3 coding DNA: TGTGCCATCAGTGCAGGGACGGCTAATGAAAAACTGTTTTTT. Protein product: CAISAGTANEKLFF.

CDR3 region: CASSHSETQYF. The CDR3 DNA sequence: TGTGCCAGCAGCCACTCCGAGACCCAGTACTTC. The chain combines TRBV11-3 with TRBJ2-5; D is unclear. V was cut by 5 bases and J by 5 bases, with 6 bases left in between. Germline V gene sequence: CDR1 SGHNT, CDR2 YENEEA. This CDR3 comprises 11 residues.

The V call is TRBV6-5, the J call TRBJ1-2; D might be TRBD1 (5 bases). This CDR3 is built from 14 residues. Germline V gene data show CDR1 as MNHEY and CDR2 as SVGAGI. V lost 6 bases and J lost 2, with 13 bases in between. CDR3 sequence: CASRAFGQNYGYTF. The CDR3 region has the DNA TGTGCCAGCAGGGCATTCGGACAAAACTATGGCTACACCTTC.

The chain joins TRBV6-5 to TRBJ1-5; D not resolved. Trimming pared 6 bases from V and 3 bases from J, leaving 12 bases between. CDR3 length: 14 amino acids. Germline V gene data show CDR1 as MNHEY and CDR2 as SVGAGI. In nucleotides, the CDR3 is TGTGCCAGCAGGGGCCCGGTGCCCAATCAGCCCCAGCATTTT. Translation: CASRGPVPNQPQHF.

The V and J genes are TRBV28 and TRBJ2-5; D is perhaps TRBD1 (6 bases). Germline CDR1 is MDHEN and CDR2 is SYDVKM. V was clipped by 5 bases and J by 6 bases, with 22 bases between them. This CDR3 is 16 amino acids long. CDR3 protein: CASSRTQGLSRQTQYF. The CDR3 coding sequence is TGTGCCAGCAGTCGCACGCAGGGGCTATCTCGTCAGACCCAGTACTTC. Full variable domain (rest looked up from reference TRBV28 and TRBJ2-5): DVKVTQSSRYLVKRTGEKVFLECVQDMDHENMFWYRQDPGLGLRLIYFSYDVKMKEKGDIPEGYSVSREKKERFSLILESASTNQTSMYLCASSRTQGLSRQTQYFGPGTRLLVL.

This sequence joins TRBV10-2 and TRBJ2-1; D might be TRBD2 (5 bases). Per germline, CDR1 WSHSY and CDR2 SAAADI. The CDR3 runs 13 residues. The V end was cut by 2 bases, the J end by 6 bases, with 8 bases between. The CDR3 DNA reads TGCGCCAGCAGTGAGCCAGCGGTCAATGAGCAGTTCTTC. It is translated as CASSEPAVNEQFF.

This chain connects TRBV5-1 to TRBJ2-1; TRBD2 matches 9 bases. V gave up 2 bases and J gave up 5 bases; unmatched junction bases: 2. CDR1 and CDR2 (germline): SGHRS, YFSETQ. The CDR3 has 14 amino acids. The CDR3, as DNA: TGCGCCAGCAGCTTAGCGGGGGGAAACAATGAGCAGTTCTTC. This codes for CASSLAGGNNEQFF.

The sample holds a few counts of this clone. The chain joins TRBV16 to TRBJ1-2, with D tentatively TRBD1 (5 bases). Germline V gene data show CDR1 as KGHSY and CDR2 as FQNENV. Trimming shortened V by 5 bases and J by 2 bases, and 9 bases separated the two germline ends. This CDR3 is 13 amino acids long. CDR3 coding DNA: TGTGCCAGCAGCACATCAGGGAACTATGGCTACACCTTC. This sequence encodes CASSTSGNYGYTF. The variable domain in full, with the rest retrieved from reference TRBV16 and TRBJ1-2, is GEEVAQTPKHLVRGEGQKAKLYCAPIKGHSYVFWYQQVLKNEFKFLISFQNENVFDETGMPKERFSAKCLPNSPCSLEIQATKLEDSAVYFCASSTSGNYGYTFGSGTRLTVV.

The chain joins TRBV9 to TRBJ2-7, with D hard to call. Germline CDR1 is SGDLS and CDR2 is YYNGEE. This CDR3 contains 14 residues. V was trimmed by 0 bases and J by 3 bases, leaving 10 bases between them. CDR3 loop: CASSVAPERYEQYF. The CDR3 bases are TGTGCCAGCAGCGTAGCCCCCGAACGCTACGAGCAGTACTTC.

The chain links TRBV6-5 to TRBJ1-3; no clear D gene. The germline CDR1 and CDR2 sequences are MNHEY and SVGAGI. The length of the CDR3 is 14 residues. Deletions cut 4 bases from V and 2 bases from J, with 9 bases between. The CDR3 here is CASSFSSAGNTIYF. The CDR3 nucleotides read TGTGCCAGCAGTTTTTCCTCGGCTGGAAACACCATATATTTT.

This chain links TRBV9 with TRBJ1-6; D call uncertain. CDR1 SGDLS and CDR2 YYNGEE come from the germline V gene. Trimming took 0 bases from V and 7 from J, leaving 11 bases between them. CDR3 length: 15 amino acids. CDR3 coding DNA: TGTGCCAGCAGCGTAGGGTTCCTTGGAAATTCACCCCTCCACTTT. Its protein product is CASSVGFLGNSPLHF.

The chain employs TRBV9 and TRBJ2-3, with TRBD2 matching over 8 bases. CDR3 length: 15 residues. Germline lookup yields CDR1 SGDLS and CDR2 YYNGEE. J gave up 2 bases and V 0 bases, and 2 bases lay outside the gene matches. In DNA, the CDR3 is TGTGCCAGCAGCGTAGCGGGGGGGATCACAGATACGCAGTATTTT. Its protein product is CASSVAGGITDTQYF.

The chain is built from TRBV6-6 and TRBJ1-5; D is undetermined. The CDR3 covers 12 residues. Germline CDR1 is MNHNY and CDR2 is SVGAGI (reference sequence). V gave up 6 bases and J gave up 3 bases, with 6 bases separating them. Here the CDR3 DNA reads TGTGCCAGCAGCTCATACAATCAGCCCCAGCATTTT. This sequence encodes CASSSYNQPQHF.

The chain has TRBV2 and TRBJ2-1; 14 bases align to TRBD2. Germline values: CDR1 SNHLY, CDR2 FYNNEI. V shed 7 bases, J shed 2 bases, and the junction held 4 bases outside the gene matches. The length of the CDR3 is 16 residues. The CDR3 nucleotides are TGTGCCAGCATGGGACTAGCGGGGGCCACCTACAATGAGCAGTTCTTC. The encoded protein is CASMGLAGATYNEQFF.

This chain uses TRBV27 with TRBJ1-1, with D possibly matching TRBD1 (5 bases). The V gene lost 7 bases and the J gene lost 12 bases, with 18 bases spanning the gap. Germline values: CDR1 MNHEY, CDR2 SMNVEV (reference sequence). There are 12 residues in the CDR3. The DNA for the CDR3 is TGTGCCAGCACCTCATGGATGGGGGGAACTTTCTTT. Translated: CASTSWMGGTFF.